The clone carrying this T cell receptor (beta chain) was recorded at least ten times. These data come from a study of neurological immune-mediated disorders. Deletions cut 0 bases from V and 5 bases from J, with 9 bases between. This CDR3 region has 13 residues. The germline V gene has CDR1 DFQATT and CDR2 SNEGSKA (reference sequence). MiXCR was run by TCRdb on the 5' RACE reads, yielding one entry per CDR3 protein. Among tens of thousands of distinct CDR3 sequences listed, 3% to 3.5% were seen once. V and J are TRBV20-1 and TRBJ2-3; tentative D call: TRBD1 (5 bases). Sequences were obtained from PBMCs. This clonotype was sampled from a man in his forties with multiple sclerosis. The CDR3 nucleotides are TGCAGTGCTAGAGATTTCAGGGAAGATACGCAGTATTTT. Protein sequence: CSARDFREDTQYF.